This T cell receptor beta chain was sequenced during a study of T cells in Graves' hyperthyroidism and ophthalmopathy. Study in general: Initial diagnosis, before any treatment, was when peripheral blood was collected. Points from the study as a whole: A model of 13 V-J features distinguished ophthalmopathy from stable hyperthyroidism. The majority of expanded thyroid clonotypes above 0.001 also appeared in blood.

RNA transcripts yielded amplified TCR beta CDR3 regions. TCR CDR3 underwent first-round RT-PCR with the HTBI primer set. TCRdb re-analysed the multiplex PCR reads in MiXCR, keeping a single row per CDR3 protein. The repertoire has about 180,000 distinct CDR3 sequences, about 18% of them found once; the top ten carry 29%. In this sample, this clonotype turned up many times. Its antigen is currently unknown. CDR3 length equals 13 residues. V shed 6 bases and J shed 7 bases, with 17 bases lying between them. The germline V gene has CDR1 SGHNT and CDR2 YYREEE (reference sequence). The hyperthyroidism patients had all been newly diagnosed, and their disease duration was under 2 months. Their ages ranged from 18 to 65 years.

The chain has TRBV5-4 and TRBJ2-7; the D gene is possibly TRBD2 (6 bases). The sequenced material came from blood. This sequence was found in a woman aged 50 to 60 with Graves' hyperthyroidism. The CDR3, as DNA: TGTGCCAGCAACTCCCTGGGAGGTAAAGAGCAGTACTTC. This translates into CASNSLGGKEQYF.